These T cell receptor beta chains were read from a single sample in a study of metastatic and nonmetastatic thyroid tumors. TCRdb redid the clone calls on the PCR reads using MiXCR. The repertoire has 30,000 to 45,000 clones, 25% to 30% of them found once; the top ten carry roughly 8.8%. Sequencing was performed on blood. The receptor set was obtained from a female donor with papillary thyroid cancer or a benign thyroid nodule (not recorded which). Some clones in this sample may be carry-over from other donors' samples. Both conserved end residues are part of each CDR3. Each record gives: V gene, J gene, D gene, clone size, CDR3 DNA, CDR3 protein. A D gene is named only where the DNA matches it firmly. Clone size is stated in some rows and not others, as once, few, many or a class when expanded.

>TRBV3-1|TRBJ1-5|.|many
TGTGCCAGCAGCCAAAGCAATCAGCCCCAGCATTTT
CASSQSNQPQHF
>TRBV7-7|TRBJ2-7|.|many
TGTGCTAGCAAGTGGTTTTGGGGGCCTGGCGAGCAGTACTTC
CASKWFWGPGEQYF
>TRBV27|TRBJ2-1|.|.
TGTGCCAGCTGGACCCTAAGGGGGGAGCAGTTCTTC
CASWTLRGEQFF
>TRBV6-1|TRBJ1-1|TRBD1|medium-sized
TGTGCCACCGCGACTGGACAGGTGAACACTGAAGCTTTCTTT
CATATGQVNTEAFF
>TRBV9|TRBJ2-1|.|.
TGTGCCAGCAGCGTAGGGGCAGGCGGTGACTTTGGGCAGTTCTTC
CASSVGAGGDFGQFF
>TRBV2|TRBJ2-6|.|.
TGTGCCAGCAGTGTGTCTTTACTCGGGGCCAACGTCCTGACTTTC
CASSVSLLGANVLTF
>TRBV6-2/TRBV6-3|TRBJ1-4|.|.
TGTGCCAGCAGTCCCCAAGGACCGTCGAATGAAAAACTGTTTTTT
CASSPQGPSNEKLFF
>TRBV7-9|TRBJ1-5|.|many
TGTGCCAGCAGCTTAGATCCGGGGAGCTATAGCAATCAGCCCCAGCATTTT
CASSLDPGSYSNQPQHF
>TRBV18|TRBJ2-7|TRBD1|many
TGTGCCAGCTCACCCCCGGGACAGGGGGCCTCCGAGCAGTACTTC
CASSPPGQGASEQYF
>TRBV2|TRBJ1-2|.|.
TGTGCCAGCAGTGAAACTGGACCTCCTCACCTGGGCTACACCTTC
CASSETGPPHLGYTF
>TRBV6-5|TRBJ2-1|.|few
TGTGCCAGCAGTTACGGATCTAGCAGGAGTTCCTACGATGAGCAGTTCTTC
CASSYGSSRSSYDEQFF
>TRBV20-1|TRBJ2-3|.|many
TGCAGTGCTGATGCGGGACGGAGCACAGATACGCAGTATTTT
CSADAGRSTDTQYF
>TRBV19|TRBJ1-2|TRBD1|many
TGTGCCAGTAGTACACGGACAGGGGAATATGGCTACACCTTC
CASSTRTGEYGYTF
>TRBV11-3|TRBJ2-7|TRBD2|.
TGTGCCAGCAGCTTAGCTCTAGCGGGGAACTACGAGCAGTACTTC
CASSLALAGNYEQYF
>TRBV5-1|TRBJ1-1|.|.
TGCGCCAGCAGCTTGGCCTCTATGGAGATAGGACCCCTGGGAGGGATGAACACTGAAGCTTTCTTT
CASSLASMEIGPLGGMNTEAFF
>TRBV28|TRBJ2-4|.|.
TGTGCCAGCAGGGAAGGGGGGAACAAAAACATTCAGTACTTC
CASREGGNKNIQYF
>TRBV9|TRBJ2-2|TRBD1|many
TGTGCCAGCAGCGTAGGAGAGGGGGCAGCGAACACCGGGGAGCTGTTTTTT
CASSVGEGAANTGELFF
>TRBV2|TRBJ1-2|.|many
TGTGCCAGCAGTGGTCAGGGATCCTATGGCTACACCTTC
CASSGQGSYGYTF
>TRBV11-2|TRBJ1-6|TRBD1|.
TGTGCCAGCAGCTTAGACGGGGGACAGAATAATTCACCCCTCCACTTT
CASSLDGGQNNSPLHF
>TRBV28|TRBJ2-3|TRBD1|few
TGTGCCAGCAGTTTATCGGGACAGCTAAGCACAGATACGCAGTATTTT
CASSLSGQLSTDTQYF
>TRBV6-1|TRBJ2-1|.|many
TGTGCCAGCATCGGTCCGACGAGCTCCTACAATGAGCAGTTCTTC
CASIGPTSSYNEQFF
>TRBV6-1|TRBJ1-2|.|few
TGTGCCAGCAGTGAAGCATCACAAGGACGCTATGGCTACACCTTC
CASSEASQGRYGYTF
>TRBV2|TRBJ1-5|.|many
TGTGCTTCCCGGGGACGGGATAGCAATCAGCCCCAGCATTTT
CASRGRDSNQPQHF
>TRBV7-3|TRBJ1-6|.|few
TGTGCCAGCAGCTTACTTGGGGTGGAGTCACCCCTCCACTTT
CASSLLGVESPLHF
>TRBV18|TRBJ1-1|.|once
TGTGCCAGCTCCGTCGCTGGCACTGAAGCTTTCTTT
CASSVAGTEAFF
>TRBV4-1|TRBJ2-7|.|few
TGCGCCAGCAGCCAAGTATTTGGCAGGGGGGACTACGAGCAGTACTTC
CASSQVFGRGDYEQYF
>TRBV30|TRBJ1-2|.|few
TGTGCCTGGAGTCCCGGAGGAGGCTACACCTTC
CAWSPGGGYTF
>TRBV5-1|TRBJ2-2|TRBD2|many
TGCGCCAGCAGCTGGAACGGTACTAGCGGGAACACCGGGGAGCTGTTTTTT
CASSWNGTSGNTGELFF
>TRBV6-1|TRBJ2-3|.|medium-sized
TGTGCCAGCAGTGCCCAACAAGATACGCAGTATTTT
CASSAQQDTQYF
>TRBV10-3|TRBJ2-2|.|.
TGTGCCACAGGGGTACTAGCCGGAGGAGCGAACACCGGGGAGCTGTTTTTT
CATGVLAGGANTGELFF
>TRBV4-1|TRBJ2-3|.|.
TGCGCCAGCTCTGTTGGGACCTACCTAGTCCAGTATTTT
CASSVGTYLVQYF
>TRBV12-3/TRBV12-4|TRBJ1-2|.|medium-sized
TGTGCCAGCAGTCAGGACATGGATGGCTACACCTTC
CASSQDMDGYTF
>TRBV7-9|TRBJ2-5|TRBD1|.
TGTGCCAGCAGCTTTGGGACAGGGTTTACGGAGACCCAGTACTTC
CASSFGTGFTETQYF
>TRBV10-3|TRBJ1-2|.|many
TGTGCCATCAGTGAGTTAGTCGGGACGTACTATGGCTACACCTTC
CAISELVGTYYGYTF
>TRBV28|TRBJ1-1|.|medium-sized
TGTGCCAGCAGTACCCCACAGGGAGGGATGAACACTGAAGCTTTCTTT
CASSTPQGGMNTEAFF
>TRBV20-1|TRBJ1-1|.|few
TGCAGTGCTACCCGACAGAACACTGAAGCTTTCTTT
CSATRQNTEAFF
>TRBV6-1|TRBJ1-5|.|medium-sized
TGTGCCAGCAGTGAAAATCAGCCCCAGCATTTT
CASSENQPQHF
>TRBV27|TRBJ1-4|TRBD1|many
TGTGCCAGCAGTTTCGGGACAGGGGGCTTTTCTAATGAAAAACTGTTTTTT
CASSFGTGGFSNEKLFF
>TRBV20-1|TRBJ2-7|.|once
TGCAGTGCCCGGGAACCCGTAGGGGCCTACGAGCAGTACTTC
CSAREPVGAYEQYF
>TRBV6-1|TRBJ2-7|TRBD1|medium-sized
TGTGCCAGCAATACACCCGGGACAGGGTTTCACGAGCAGTACTTC
CASNTPGTGFHEQYF
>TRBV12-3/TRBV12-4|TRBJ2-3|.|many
TGTGCCAGCAGTTTAGTGGGAGCCACAGATACGCAGTATTTT
CASSLVGATDTQYF
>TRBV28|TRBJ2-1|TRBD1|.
TGTGCCAGTTCCGGGACAGTATACAATGAGCAGTTCTTC
CASSGTVYNEQFF
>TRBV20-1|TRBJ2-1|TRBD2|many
TGCAGTGCTAGACCCCTCAGCGGGAGACACAATGAGCAGTTCTTC
CSARPLSGRHNEQFF
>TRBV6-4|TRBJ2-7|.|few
TGTGCATTCAGGGAGTCGTGCGAGCAGTACTTC
CAFRESCEQYF
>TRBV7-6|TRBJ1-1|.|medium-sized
TGTGCCAGCAGTCCATCCAGGGTCACTGAAGCTTTCTTT
CASSPSRVTEAFF
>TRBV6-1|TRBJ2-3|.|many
TGTGCCAGCAGATCCCTAGTTGGCACAGATACGCAGTATTTT
CASRSLVGTDTQYF
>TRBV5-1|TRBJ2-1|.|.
TGTGCCAGCAGCTTGGAAAGTGGGAACAATGGGCAGTTCTTC
CASSLESGNNGQFF
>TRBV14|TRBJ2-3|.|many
TGTGCCAGCAGCCCGGGACTTCCCGGAGATACGCAGTATTTT
CASSPGLPGDTQYF
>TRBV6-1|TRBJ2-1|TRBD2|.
TGTGCCAGCAGAGGGGGACTAGCGGCAAATGAGCAGTTCTTC
CASRGGLAANEQFF
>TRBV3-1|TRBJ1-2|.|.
TGTGCCAGCAGCCAAGATCACGGGGGCACGTATGGCTACACCTTC
CASSQDHGGTYGYTF
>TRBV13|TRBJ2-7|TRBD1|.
TGTGCCATCAGCTCCAGGGACAGGGCCCACGAGCAGTACTTC
CAISSRDRAHEQYF
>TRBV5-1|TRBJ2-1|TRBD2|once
TGCGCCAGCAGTCCCCTAGCGGGGGGCTACAATGAGCAGTTCTTC
CASSPLAGGYNEQFF
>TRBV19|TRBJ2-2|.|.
TGTGCCAGTAGTATGCCCGGGGTAGCGGTCACCGGGGAGCTGTTTTTT
CASSMPGVAVTGELFF
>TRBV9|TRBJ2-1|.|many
TGTGCCAGCAGCGTAGATCAGGGTGGCTACAATGAGCAGTTCTTC
CASSVDQGGYNEQFF
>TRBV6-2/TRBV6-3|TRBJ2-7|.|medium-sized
TGTGCCAGCAGTTACTCGACAAGGGACCCGGCCACCTACGAGCAGTACTTC
CASSYSTRDPATYEQYF